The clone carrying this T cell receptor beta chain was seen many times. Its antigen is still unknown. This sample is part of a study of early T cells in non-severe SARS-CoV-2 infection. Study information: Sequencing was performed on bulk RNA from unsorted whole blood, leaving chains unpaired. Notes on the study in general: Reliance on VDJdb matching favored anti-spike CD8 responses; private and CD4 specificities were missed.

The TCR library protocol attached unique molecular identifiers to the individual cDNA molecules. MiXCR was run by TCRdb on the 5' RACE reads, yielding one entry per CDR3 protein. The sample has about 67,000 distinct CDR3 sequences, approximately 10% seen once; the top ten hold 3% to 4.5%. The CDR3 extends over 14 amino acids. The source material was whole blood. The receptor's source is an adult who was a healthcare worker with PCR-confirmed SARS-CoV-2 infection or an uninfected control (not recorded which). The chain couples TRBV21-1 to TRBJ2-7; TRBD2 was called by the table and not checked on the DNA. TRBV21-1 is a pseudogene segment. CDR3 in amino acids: CASSNGTLEHEQYF. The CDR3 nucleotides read TGTGCCAGCAGCAACGGGACTCTTGAGCACGAGCAGTACTTC.